The clone carrying this TCR beta chain came up once. What it binds is unknown. This specimen comes from a study of cytomegalovirus exposure and HLA in healthy donors. Primers included in the PCR were 60 Vbeta and 13 Jbeta primers. Only in-frame clones appear in the TCRdb table, and some are missing; sequencing was by immunoSEQ multiplex PCR. The sample has around 140,000 clones; 77% are singletons. The V gene lost 4 bases and the J gene lost 8 bases, with 11 bases spanning the gap. This CDR3 region has 13 residues. In germline, CDR1 is SGHDN, CDR2 FVKESK. Study-wide results and caveats: Later analysis identified a missense DCLRE1C variant that was linked to TCR beta V- and J-gene trimming. Many donors shared some public TCRs, even though most TCR sequences were rare.

Material for sequencing was PBMCs. The sequence was obtained from a woman between 35 and 50 years old in good health and CMV-seronegative. The chain combines TRBV14 with TRBJ1-4; a possible D gene is TRBD1 (5 bases). This CDR3 reads CASSLQVGEKLFF. In nucleotides, the CDR3 is TGTGCCAGCAGCCTACAGGTCGGCGAAAAACTGTTTTTT.